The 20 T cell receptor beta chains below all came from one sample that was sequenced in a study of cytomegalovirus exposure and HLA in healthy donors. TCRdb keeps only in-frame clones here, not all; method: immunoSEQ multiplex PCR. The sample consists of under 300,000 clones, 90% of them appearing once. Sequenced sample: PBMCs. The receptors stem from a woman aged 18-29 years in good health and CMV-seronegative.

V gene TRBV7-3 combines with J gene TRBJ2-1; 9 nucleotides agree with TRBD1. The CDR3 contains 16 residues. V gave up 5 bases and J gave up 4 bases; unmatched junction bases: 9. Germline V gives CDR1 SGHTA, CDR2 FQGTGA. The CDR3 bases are TGTGCCAGCAGCACAGGGGGCGGTACTCCGTACAATGAGCAGTTCTTC. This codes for CASSTGGGTPYNEQFF. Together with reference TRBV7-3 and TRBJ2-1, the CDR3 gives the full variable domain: GAGVSQTPSNKVTEKGKYVELRCDPISGHTALYWYRQSLGQGPEFLIYFQGTGAADDSGLPNDRFFAVRPEGSVSTLKIQRTERGDSAVYLCASSTGGGTPYNEQFFGPGTRLTVL.

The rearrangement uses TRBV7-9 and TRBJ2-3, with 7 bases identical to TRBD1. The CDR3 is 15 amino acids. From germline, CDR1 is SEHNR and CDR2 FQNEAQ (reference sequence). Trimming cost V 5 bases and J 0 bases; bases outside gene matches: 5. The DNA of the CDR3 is TGTGCCAGCAGCACGGGACAGTTTAGCACAGATACGCAGTATTTT. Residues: CASSTGQFSTDTQYF.

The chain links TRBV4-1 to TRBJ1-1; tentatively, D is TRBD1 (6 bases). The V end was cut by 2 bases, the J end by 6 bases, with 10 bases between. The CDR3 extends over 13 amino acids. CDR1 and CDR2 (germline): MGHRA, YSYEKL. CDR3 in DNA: TGCGCCAGCAGCCAATACAGGGTCGCTGAAGCTTTCTTT. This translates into CASSQYRVAEAFF.

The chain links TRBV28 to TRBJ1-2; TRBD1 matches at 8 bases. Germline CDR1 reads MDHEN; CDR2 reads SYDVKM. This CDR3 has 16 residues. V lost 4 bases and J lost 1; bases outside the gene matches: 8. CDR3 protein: CASSYFDRGVNYGYTF. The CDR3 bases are TGTGCCAGCAGTTACTTCGACAGGGGAGTTAACTATGGCTACACCTTC.

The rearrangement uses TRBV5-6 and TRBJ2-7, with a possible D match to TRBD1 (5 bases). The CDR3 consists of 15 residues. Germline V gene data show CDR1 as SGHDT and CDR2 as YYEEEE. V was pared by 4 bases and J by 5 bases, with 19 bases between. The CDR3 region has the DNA TGTGCCAGCAGCGACCTGGGGCACCTGCCCGACGAGCAGTACTTC. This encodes CASSDLGHLPDEQYF.

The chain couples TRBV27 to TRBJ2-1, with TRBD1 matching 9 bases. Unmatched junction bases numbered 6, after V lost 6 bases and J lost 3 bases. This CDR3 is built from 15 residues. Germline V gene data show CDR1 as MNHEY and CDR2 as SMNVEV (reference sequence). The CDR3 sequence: CASRKQGALYNEQFF. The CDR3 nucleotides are TGTGCCAGCAGGAAACAGGGGGCCCTCTACAATGAGCAGTTCTTC.

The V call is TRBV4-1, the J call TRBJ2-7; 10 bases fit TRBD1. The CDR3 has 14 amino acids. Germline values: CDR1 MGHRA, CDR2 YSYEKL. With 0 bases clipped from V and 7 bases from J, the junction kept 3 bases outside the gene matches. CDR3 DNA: TGCGCCAGCAGCCAAGACGGACAGGGGGGGGAGCAGTACTTC. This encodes CASSQDGQGGEQYF.

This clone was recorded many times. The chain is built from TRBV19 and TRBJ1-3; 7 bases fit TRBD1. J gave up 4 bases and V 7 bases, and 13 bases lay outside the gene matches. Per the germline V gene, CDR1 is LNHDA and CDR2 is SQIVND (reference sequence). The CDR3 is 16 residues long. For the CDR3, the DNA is TGTGCCAGTAACCTCGGGACAGCTTCGGTAGGAAACACCATATATTTT. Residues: CASNLGTASVGNTIYF.

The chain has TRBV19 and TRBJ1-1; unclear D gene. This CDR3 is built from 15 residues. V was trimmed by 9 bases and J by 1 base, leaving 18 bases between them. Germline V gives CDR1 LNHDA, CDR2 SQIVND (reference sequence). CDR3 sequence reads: CASRPGRGENTEAFF. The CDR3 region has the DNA TGTGCCAGCCGACCCGGTCGGGGTGAGAACACTGAAGCTTTCTTT.

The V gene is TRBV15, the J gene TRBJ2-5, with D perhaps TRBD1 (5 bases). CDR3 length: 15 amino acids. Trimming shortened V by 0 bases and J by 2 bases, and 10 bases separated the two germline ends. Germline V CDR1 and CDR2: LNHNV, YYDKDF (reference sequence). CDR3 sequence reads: CATSREMGLQETQYF. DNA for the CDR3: TGTGCCACCAGCAGAGAGATGGGGCTGCAAGAGACCCAGTACTTC.

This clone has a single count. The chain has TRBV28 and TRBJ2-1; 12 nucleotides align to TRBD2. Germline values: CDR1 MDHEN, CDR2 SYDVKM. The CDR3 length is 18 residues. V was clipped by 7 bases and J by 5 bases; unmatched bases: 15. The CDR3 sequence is CASIRLAGGRGQNNEQFF. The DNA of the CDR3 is TGTGCCAGCATAAGGCTAGCGGGGGGGCGTGGGCAGAACAATGAGCAGTTCTTC.

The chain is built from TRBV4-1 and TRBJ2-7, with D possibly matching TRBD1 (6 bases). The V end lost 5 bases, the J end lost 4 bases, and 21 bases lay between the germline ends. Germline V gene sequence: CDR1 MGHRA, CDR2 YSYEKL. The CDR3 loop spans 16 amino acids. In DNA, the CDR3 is TGCGCCAGCAGCACAGAATCAGGGGTCCTTTTTTACGAGCAGTACTTC. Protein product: CASSTESGVLFYEQYF.

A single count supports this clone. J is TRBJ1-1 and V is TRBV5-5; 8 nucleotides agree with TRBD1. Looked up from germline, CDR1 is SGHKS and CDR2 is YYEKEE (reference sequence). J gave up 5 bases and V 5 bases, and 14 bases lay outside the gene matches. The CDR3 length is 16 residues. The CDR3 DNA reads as TGTGCCAGCAGTCGTCCCGGGACAGGAAGCGGGACTGAAGCTTTCTTT. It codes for CASSRPGTGSGTEAFF. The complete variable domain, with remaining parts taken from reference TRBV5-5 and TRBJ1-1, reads DAGVTQSPTHLIKTRGQQVTLRCSPISGHKSVSWYQQVLGQGPQFIFQYYEKEERGRGNFPDRFSARQFPNYSSELNVNALLLGDSALYLCASSRPGTGSGTEAFFGQGTRLTVV.

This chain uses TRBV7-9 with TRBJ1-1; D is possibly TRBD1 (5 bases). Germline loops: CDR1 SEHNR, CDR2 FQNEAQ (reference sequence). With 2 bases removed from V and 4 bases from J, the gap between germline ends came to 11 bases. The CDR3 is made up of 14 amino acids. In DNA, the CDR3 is TGTGCCAGCAGCTTAACAGGCCCGGGCACTGAAGCTTTCTTT. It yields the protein CASSLTGPGTEAFF.

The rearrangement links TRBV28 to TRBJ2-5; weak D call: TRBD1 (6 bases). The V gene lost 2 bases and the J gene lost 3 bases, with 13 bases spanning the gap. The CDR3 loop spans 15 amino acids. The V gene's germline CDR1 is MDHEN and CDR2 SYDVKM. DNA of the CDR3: TGTGCCAGCAGTTTAGGAAGGGACATAGAAGAGACCCAGTACTTC. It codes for CASSLGRDIEETQYF.

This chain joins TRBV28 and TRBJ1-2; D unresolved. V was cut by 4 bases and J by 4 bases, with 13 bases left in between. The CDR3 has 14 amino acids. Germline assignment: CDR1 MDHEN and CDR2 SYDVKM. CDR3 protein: CASSSAAVFYGYTF. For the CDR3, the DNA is TGTGCCAGCAGTTCAGCGGCGGTCTTCTATGGCTACACCTTC.

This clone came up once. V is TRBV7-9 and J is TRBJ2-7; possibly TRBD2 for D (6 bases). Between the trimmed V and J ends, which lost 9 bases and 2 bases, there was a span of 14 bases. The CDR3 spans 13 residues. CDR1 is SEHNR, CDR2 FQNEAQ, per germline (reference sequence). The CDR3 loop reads CARSPGLAYEQYV. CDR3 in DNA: TGTGCCAGGAGCCCGGGACTGGCCTACGAGCAGTACGTC.

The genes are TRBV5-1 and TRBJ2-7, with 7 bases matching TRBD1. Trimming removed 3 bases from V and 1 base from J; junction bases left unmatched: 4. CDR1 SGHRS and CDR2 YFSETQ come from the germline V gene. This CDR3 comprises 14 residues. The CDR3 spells CASSYSGGSYEQYV. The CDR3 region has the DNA TGCGCCAGCAGCTATTCAGGGGGATCCTACGAGCAGTACGTC.

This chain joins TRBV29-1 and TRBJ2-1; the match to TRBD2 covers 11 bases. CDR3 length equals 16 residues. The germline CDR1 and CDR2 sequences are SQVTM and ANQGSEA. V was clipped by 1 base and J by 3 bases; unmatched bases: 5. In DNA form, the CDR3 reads TGCAGCGTTGAAGGGCTAGCGGGGGGCTACTACAATGAGCAGTTCTTC. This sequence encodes CSVEGLAGGYYNEQFF.

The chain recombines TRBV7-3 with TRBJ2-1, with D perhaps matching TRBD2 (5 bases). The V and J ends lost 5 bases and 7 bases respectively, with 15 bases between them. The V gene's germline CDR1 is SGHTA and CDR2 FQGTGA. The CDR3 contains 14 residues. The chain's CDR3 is CASSSGGFGNEQFF. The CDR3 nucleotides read TGTGCCAGCAGCAGCGGCGGTTTTGGGAATGAGCAGTTCTTC.